The subject of this entry is one TCR beta chain. Its matching antigen is unknown. Sequenced by immunoSEQ multiplex PCR; TCRdb stores in-frame clones only, minus some. The table includes over a million clones, approximately 98% detected once. The entry originates in a study of shared clonotypes between healthy human individuals. General study points: Since donors were few, the genetic and exposure-history diversity represented was limited.

The V end lost 4 bases, the J end lost 2 bases, and 11 bases lay between the germline ends. Germline V gene data show CDR1 as ENHRY and CDR2 as SYGVKD. The CDR3 covers 14 residues. Subsets obtained from CD4+ cells comprised CD45RA+ naive and CD45RA-negative memory cells. The source is a man between 25 and 39 years old in good health. V usage is TRBV10-3 and J usage is TRBJ2-5; the D gene is possibly TRBD1 (6 bases). Sequencing input: naive CD4+ T cells sorted from blood. Documented subset: CD45RA+ positively selected. The CDR3: CAISATQGQETQYF. The DNA of the CDR3 is TGTGCCATCAGTGCGACGCAGGGGCAAGAGACCCAGTACTTC.